Presented here are 26 T cell receptor beta chains from one specimen sequenced in a study of regulatory T cells. The PCR used 52 TRBV and 13 TRBJ primers. Produced via immunoSEQ multiplex PCR; TCRdb's table is partial and in-frame only. The table has about 17,000 clones, approximately 92% seen once. The source material was CD8+ T cells sorted from blood. The receptors shown here come from a person between 18 and 35 years old with CD3G deficiency.

This sequence joins TRBV5-6 and TRBJ1-4; D not certain. Germline lookup yields CDR1 SGHDT and CDR2 YYEEEE. V gave up 0 bases and J gave up 2 bases, with 2 bases separating them. The CDR3 contains 13 residues. The CDR3 bases are TGTGCCAGCAGCTTGGGGACTAATGAAAAACTGTTTTTT. Translated, it gives CASSLGTNEKLFF.

The chain links TRBV6-1 to TRBJ1-5; D gene unclear. The V gene's germline CDR1 is MNHNS and CDR2 SASEGT. Trimming shortened V by 6 bases and J by 3 bases, and 12 bases separated the two germline ends. There are 14 residues in the CDR3. CDR3 sequence reads: CASSPNIDNQPQHF. The CDR3 region has the DNA TGTGCCAGCAGCCCCAATATTGACAATCAGCCCCAGCATTTT.

This CDR3 is CASSVRVRSSYEQYV. The CDR3 DNA is TGTGCCAGCAGTGTCCGGGTAAGAAGCTCCTACGAGCAGTACGTC. The gene calls are TRBV6-4 and TRBJ2-7; D gene unclear. CDR3 length equals 15 residues. V lost 4 bases and J lost 0, with 13 bases in between. Germline V gene sequence: CDR1 MRHNA, CDR2 SNTAGT.

The gene calls are TRBV6-1 and TRBJ1-1, with D hard to call. CDR3 length: 14 residues. V dropped 2 bases and J dropped 1 base, with 8 bases sitting between them. Germline CDR1 and CDR2: MNHNS and SASEGT. The CDR3 spells CASSEIWGNTEAFF. The CDR3 region has the DNA TGTGCCAGCAGTGAAATCTGGGGGAACACTGAAGCTTTCTTT.

The rearrangement joins TRBV27 to TRBJ2-1, with 10 bases aligning to TRBD2. The CDR3 is 15 residues long. The germline V gene has CDR1 MNHEY and CDR2 SMNVEV (reference sequence). Trimming at V came to 2 bases and at J to 5 bases, leaving 3 bases not matched to a gene. The CDR3 DNA follows: TGTGCCAGCAGTTTAGAAGCGGGAGGGAACAATGAGCAGTTCTTC. Translation: CASSLEAGGNNEQFF.

The chain carries TRBV7-8 and TRBJ2-3; 8 nucleotides agree with TRBD1. Germline V gene data show CDR1 as SGHVS and CDR2 as FQNEAQ. The length of the CDR3 is 16 residues. Trimming at V came to 5 bases and at J to 1 base, leaving 8 bases not matched to a gene. CDR3 bases: TGTGCCAGCAGCCTACTAGGGGGACAGGGCACAGATACGCAGTATTTT. Amino acids: CASSLLGGQGTDTQYF.

The gene calls are TRBV9 and TRBJ2-3; either TRBD1 or TRBD2 may fit D (5 bases each). Trimming stripped 0 bases from V and 0 bases from J, with 11 bases between. Germline CDR1 and CDR2: SGDLS and YYNGEE. This CDR3 region has 16 residues. This CDR3 reads CASSVAHGGSTDTQYF. CDR3 DNA sequence: TGTGCCAGCAGCGTAGCTCATGGGGGTAGCACAGATACGCAGTATTTT.

The chain has TRBV5-8 and TRBJ1-3; the match to TRBD1 covers 9 bases. Trimming removed 1 base from V and 0 bases from J; junction bases left unmatched: 11. Germline assignment: CDR1 SGHTS and CDR2 YDEGEE. CDR3 length: 19 amino acids. The CDR3: CASSLRYSGTGSSGNTIYF. For the CDR3, the DNA is TGTGCCAGCAGCTTGCGATATTCTGGGACAGGGTCCTCTGGAAACACCATATATTTT. The full variable domain, rest sourced from reference TRBV5-8 and TRBJ1-3, is EAGVTQSPTHLIKTRGQQATLRCSPISGHTSVYWYQQALGLGLQFLLWYDEGEERNRGNFPPRFSGRQFPNYSSELNVNALELEDSALYLCASSLRYSGTGSSGNTIYFGEGSWLTVV.

The chain has TRBV7-9 and TRBJ2-5; D unresolved. Trimming took off 5 bases at V and 2 bases at J, with 12 bases between the two ends. Germline values: CDR1 SEHNR, CDR2 FQNEAQ (reference sequence). The CDR3 has 14 amino acids. This chain's CDR3 is CASSGPLTQETQYF. DNA for the CDR3: TGTGCCAGCAGCGGCCCGTTGACGCAAGAGACCCAGTACTTC.

The rearrangement uses TRBV5-6 and TRBJ2-4; D possibly corresponds to TRBD2 (6 bases). V shed 0 bases and J shed 5 bases, with 12 bases lying between them. CDR3 length equals 15 residues. From germline, CDR1 is SGHDT and CDR2 YYEEEE. CDR3 sequence (DNA): TGTGCCAGCAGCTTGGTATCGGACTACGAAAACATTCAGTACTTC. Its protein product is CASSLVSDYENIQYF.

The genes are TRBV14 and TRBJ2-7; D possibly corresponds to TRBD2 (6 bases). The germline CDR1 and CDR2 sequences are SGHDN and FVKESK. The CDR3 totals 13 residues. V dropped 2 bases and J dropped 4 bases, with 9 bases sitting between them. The CDR3 region has the DNA TGTGCCAGCAGCCAACTAGCGACTTACGAGCAGTACTTC. Amino acid sequence: CASSQLATYEQYF.

In DNA form, the CDR3 reads TGTGCCAGCATGGACGGAAGCTCCTACAATGAGCAGTTCTTC. This codes for CASMDGSSYNEQFF. This sequence joins TRBV11-2 and TRBJ2-1; D ambiguous. The CDR3 covers 14 residues. In germline, CDR1 is SGHAT, CDR2 FQNNGV. Trimming took 7 bases from V and 0 from J, leaving 10 bases between them.

The chain has TRBV7-9 and TRBJ2-3; unclear D gene. The germline V gene has CDR1 SEHNR and CDR2 FQNEAQ (reference sequence). The CDR3 is 12 residues long. V was shortened by 1 base and J by 1 base, with 0 bases between the two germline ends. CDR3 bases: TGTGCCAGCAGCTTAGGCACAGATACGCAGTATTTT. This translates into CASSLGTDTQYF.

This clone was seen a few times. This chain uses TRBV9 with TRBJ2-1, with unresolved D. The CDR3 contains 13 residues. The germline V gene has CDR1 SGDLS and CDR2 YYNGEE. The germline V and J ends were trimmed by 3 bases and 8 bases, with 12 bases remaining between them. CDR3 sequence: CASSAPFNDEQFF. The CDR3 DNA is TGTGCCAGCAGCGCTCCTTTCAACGATGAGCAGTTCTTC.

This sequence joins TRBV9 and TRBJ2-1, with no clear D. The CDR3 sequence is 11 residues long. Germline values: CDR1 SGDLS, CDR2 YYNGEE. V lost 0 bases, J lost 9 bases, and 4 bases lay in between. DNA of the CDR3: TGTGCCAGCAGCGTAGCCGGTGAGCAGTTCTTC. Its protein is CASSVAGEQFF.

A single count supports this clone. The rearrangement joins TRBV2 to TRBJ2-1; weak D call: TRBD1 (5 bases). This CDR3 is 14 amino acids long. Trimming removed 6 bases from V and 7 bases from J, with 16 bases in between. Germline lookup yields CDR1 SNHLY and CDR2 FYNNEI. CDR3 sequence (DNA): TGTGCCAGCAGGGAATTTGGGGCCGGGAATGAGCAGTTCTTC. It yields the protein CASREFGAGNEQFF.

J is TRBJ1-4 and V is TRBV9; no firm D call. CDR1 and CDR2 from the germline V gene are SGDLS and YYNGEE. Trimming removed 0 bases at V and 6 bases at J, with 9 bases between. The CDR3 is 14 amino acids. The CDR3 spells CASSVEGADEKLFF. For the CDR3, the DNA is TGTGCCAGCAGCGTAGAAGGAGCGGATGAAAAACTGTTTTTT.

V usage is TRBV7-8 and J usage is TRBJ2-7; 10 bases are shared with TRBD1. Trimming cost V 1 base and J 5 bases; bases outside gene matches: 8. The CDR3 consists of 16 residues. CDR1 is SGHVS and CDR2 is FQNEAQ in the germline V gene. CDR3 loop: CASSLEGTGAPNEQYF. CDR3 sequence (DNA): TGTGCCAGCAGCTTAGAAGGGACAGGGGCCCCCAACGAGCAGTACTTC.

This chain links TRBV11-2 with TRBJ2-5; no clear D. The germline CDR1 and CDR2 sequences are SGHAT and FQNNGV. The CDR3 is made up of 14 amino acids. V gave up 4 bases and J gave up 4 bases, with 13 bases separating them. DNA of the CDR3: TGTGCCAGCAGCTCCGAAGGTGTATCAGAGACCCAGTACTTC. The encoded protein is CASSSEGVSETQYF.

CDR3 bases: TGTGCCAGCAGCTTAGCGCAAGGACTAGCGGGAGGGCCTCTGACCCGAGATACGCAGTATTTT. It specifies CASSLAQGLAGGPLTRDTQYF. This rearrangement joins TRBV7-4 to TRBJ2-3; 15 nucleotides match TRBD2. Germline loops: CDR1 SGHVT, CDR2 SQSDAQ. This CDR3 contains 21 residues. Trimming took 0 bases from V and 5 from J; bases not matched to a gene: 15.

The rearrangement joins TRBV27 to TRBJ1-4, with a tentative D call TRBD1 (5 bases). CDR1 MNHEY and CDR2 SMNVEV come from the germline V gene (reference sequence). The CDR3 contains 15 residues. V dropped 6 bases and J dropped 1 base, with 12 bases sitting between them. This chain's CDR3 is CASRPGVVTNEKLFF. In DNA, the CDR3 is TGTGCCAGCAGACCGGGGGTGGTAACTAATGAAAAACTGTTTTTT.

J is TRBJ2-7 and V is TRBV10-1; D unclear. Germline CDR1 reads WNHNN; CDR2 reads SYGVQD (reference sequence). The CDR3 is made up of 12 amino acids. V was cut by 8 bases and J by 0 bases, with 8 bases left in between. The CDR3 DNA reads TGCGCCAGCGGACGTGACTCCTACGAGCAGTACTTC. As protein: CASGRDSYEQYF.

The chain is built from TRBV7-4 and TRBJ2-1; D unclear. Germline V gives CDR1 SGHVT, CDR2 SQSDAQ. CDR3 length equals 15 residues. V shed 3 bases and J shed 7 bases, with 16 bases lying between them. CDR3 DNA: TGTGCCAGCAGCTTTAAAGGCAGTCAGGTAAATGAGCAGTTCTTC. It specifies CASSFKGSQVNEQFF.

This sequence joins TRBV6-1 and TRBJ1-2, with D unclear. This CDR3 contains 15 residues. V gave up 0 bases and J gave up 4 bases, with 12 bases separating them. Per germline, CDR1 MNHNS and CDR2 SASEGT. The CDR3 loop reads CASSEASAGVYGYTF. In DNA, the CDR3 is TGTGCCAGCAGTGAAGCGTCGGCAGGCGTCTATGGCTACACCTTC.

The chain joins TRBV5-6 to TRBJ2-3; 10 nucleotides match TRBD1. V lost 4 bases and J lost 0; bases outside the gene matches: 14. The V gene's germline CDR1 is SGHDT and CDR2 YYEEEE. The CDR3 covers 19 residues. CDR3 protein: CASSARQGALVVSTDTQYF. The CDR3 bases are TGTGCCAGCAGCGCCCGACAGGGGGCCTTGGTGGTAAGCACAGATACGCAGTATTTT.

The chain employs TRBV7-9 and TRBJ2-3, with 7 nucleotides matching TRBD1. Trimming took 4 bases from V and 4 from J; bases not matched to a gene: 5. The germline V gene encodes CDR1 SEHNR and CDR2 FQNEAQ (reference sequence). The CDR3 runs 14 residues. The CDR3 spells CASSSGTVPDTQYF. DNA for the CDR3: TGTGCCAGCAGCTCCGGGACAGTGCCAGATACGCAGTATTTT.